The rows below give T cell receptor beta chains drawn from one sample of a study of blood T cell repertoires in COVID-19. Profiled with immunoSEQ multiplex PCR; TCRdb holds only in-frame clones, not every one. The sample holds some 250,000 clones; 88% are singletons and the top ten take approximately 0.7%. The sequenced material came from peripheral blood. The receptors were gathered from a human donor in a cohort sampled during active COVID-19. CDR3s include the opening cysteine and the closing phenylalanine or tryptophan. A D gene is named only where the DNA matches it firmly. Clone size appears in some rows only: once, few, many, or a class for an expanded clone.

>TRBD1|TRBJ2-7|TRBV7-9|NA
CASSLAGQGYEQYF
TGTGCCAGCAGCTTAGCCGGACAGGGCTACGAGCAGTACTTC
>TRBD1|TRBJ1-3|TRBV6-5|NA
CASTQDRAGNTIYF
TGTGCCAGCACCCAGGACAGGGCTGGAAACACCATATATTTT
>NA|TRBJ2-7|TRBV4-1|NA
CASSQDQGNSLYEQYF
TGCGCCAGCAGCCAAGATCAGGGGAACTCGCTCTACGAGCAGTACTTC
>TRBD1|TRBJ1-2|TRBV6-2/TRBV6-3|NA
CASSSPGTVYYGYTF
TGTGCCAGCAGTTCCCCCGGGACAGTATACTATGGCTACACCTTC
>NA|TRBJ2-5|TRBV10-1|NA
CASSEGGWETQYF
TGCGCCAGCAGTGAAGGGGGTTGGGAGACCCAGTACTTC
>NA|TRBJ1-1|TRBV2|NA
CASTVYQSNTEAFF
TGTGCCAGCACTGTTTATCAGTCGAACACTGAAGCTTTCTTT
>NA|TRBJ2-1|TRBV19|NA
CASSPIGAGRDNEQFF
TGTGCCAGTAGCCCAATAGGGGCAGGTCGCGACAATGAGCAGTTCTTC
>NA|TRBJ2-2|TRBV6-5|NA
CASSWVGEATGELFF
TGTGCCAGCAGTTGGGTAGGGGAGGCGACCGGGGAGCTGTTTTTT
>NA|TRBJ1-2|TRBV4-3|NA
CASSQGWGLDGYTF
TGCGCCAGCAGCCAAGGGTGGGGGCTCGATGGCTACACCTTC
>NA|TRBJ1-4|TRBV5-1|once
CASSPSGGNEKLFF
TGCGCCAGCAGCCCAAGCGGGGGTAATGAAAAACTGTTTTTT
>TRBD2|TRBJ2-3|TRBV4-3|NA
CASSQDFGTSGATDTQYF
TGCGCCAGCAGCCAAGATTTTGGGACTAGCGGGGCAACAGATACGCAGTATTTT
>TRBD1|TRBJ1-2|TRBV7-9|once
CASSSSDREYGYTF
TGTGCCAGCAGCTCTTCTGACAGGGAGTATGGCTACACCTTC
>TRBD1|TRBJ2-7|TRBV18|once
CASSRETGGEQYF
TGTGCCAGCTCGCGGGAGACAGGGGGCGAGCAGTACTTC
>NA|TRBJ1-1|TRBV27|NA
CASSRTGWTEAFF
TGTGCCAGCAGCCGAACAGGGTGGACTGAAGCTTTCTTT
>TRBD1|TRBJ1-6|TRBV27|NA
CASSFSRQGFSYNSPLHF
TGTGCCAGCAGTTTCTCCAGACAGGGGTTCTCCTATAATTCACCCCTCCACTTT
>TRBD2|TRBJ2-3|TRBV3-1/TRBV3-2|NA
CASSRLTSGGIDTQYF
TGTGCCAGCAGCCGCCTGACTAGCGGGGGGATAGATACGCAGTATTTT
>NA|TRBJ2-7|TRBV5-1|NA
CASSLASSYEQYF
TGCGCCAGCAGCTTAGCCTCATCCTACGAGCAGTACTTC
>NA|TRBJ1-3|TRBV3-1/TRBV3-2|few
CASSQEGGEPGNTIYF
TGTGCCAGCAGCCAAGAAGGGGGGGAGCCTGGAAACACCATATATTTT
>TRBD2|TRBJ2-4|TRBV28|NA
CASSLAGTSGSRVGKNIQYF
TGTGCCAGCAGTTTGGCCGGGACTAGCGGTTCCAGGGTGGGCAAAAACATTCAGTACTTC
>NA|TRBJ1-2|TRBV7-2|once
CASSLDGTKYGYTF
TGTGCCAGCAGCTTAGACGGGACAAAATATGGCTACACCTTC
>NA|TRBJ2-7|TRBV11-2|few
CASRGTLTYEQYF
TGTGCCAGCAGAGGGACACTTACCTACGAGCAGTACTTC
>NA|TRBJ2-5|TRBV7-3|NA
CASSLGGAGETQYF
TGTGCCAGCAGCTTAGGGGGGGCTGGTGAGACCCAGTACTTC
>TRBD1|TRBJ1-5|TRBV19|NA
CASSDREGQPQHF
TGTGCCAGTTCTGACAGGGAAGGACAGCCCCAGCATTTT
>NA|TRBJ1-1|TRBV6-5|once
CASSYGPEAFF
TGTGCCAGCAGTTACGGGCCTGAAGCTTTCTTT
>NA|TRBJ2-1|TRBV7-2|NA
CASSFMLASSSYNEQFF
TGTGCCAGCAGCTTTATGCTAGCGTCGAGCTCCTACAATGAGCAGTTCTTC
>TRBD1|TRBJ1-3|TRBV9|NA
CASGTGENTIYF
TGTGCCAGCGGGACAGGCGAAAACACCATATATTTT
>NA|TRBJ1-1|TRBV27|NA
CASSLAATEGTEAFF
TGTGCCAGCAGTTTAGCGGCAACGGAGGGCACTGAAGCTTTCTTT
>NA|TRBJ1-2|TRBV9|once
CASSPRGGDRGARYGYTF
TGTGCCAGCAGCCCCCGAGGGGGGGATAGGGGGGCCCGCTATGGCTACACCTTC
>NA|TRBJ1-6|TRBV11-2|few
CASRLYDSPLHF
TGTGCCAGCAGGTTATATGATTCACCCCTCCACTTT
>NA|TRBJ1-1|TRBV29-1|NA
CSVDPGIDTEAFF
TGCAGCGTTGATCCGGGGATAGACACTGAAGCTTTCTTT
>TRBD2|TRBJ2-1|TRBV7-9|NA
CASSLSSGDNEQFF
TGTGCCAGCAGCTTATCTAGCGGGGACAATGAGCAGTTCTTC
>NA|TRBJ1-1|TRBV30|NA
CAWTSRGRADTEAFF
TGTGCCTGGACCTCAAGAGGCAGGGCTGACACTGAAGCTTTCTTT
>TRBD1|TRBJ1-5|TRBV19|NA
CASSIDDRVGNQPQHF
TGTGCCAGTAGTATAGATGACAGGGTGGGCAATCAGCCCCAGCATTTT
>TRBD1|TRBJ2-5|TRBV7-9|NA
CASSRTGQETQYF
TGTGCCAGCAGCCGGACAGGACAAGAGACCCAGTACTTC
>NA|TRBJ1-1|TRBV5-4|NA
CASSGTGLNTEAFF
TGTGCCAGCAGCGGTACAGGGCTGAACACTGAAGCTTTCTTT
>NA|TRBJ2-5|TRBV7-2|once
CASSQQDQETQYF
TGTGCCAGCAGCCAACAGGACCAAGAGACCCAGTACTTC
>TRBD1|TRBJ1-6|TRBV6-5|NA
CASRQGAYNSPLHF
TGTGCCAGCAGACAGGGGGCTTATAATTCACCCCTCCACTTT
>TRBD2|TRBJ2-7|TRBV7-2|NA
CASSFHAGGGIYEQYF
TGTGCCAGCAGCTTCCATGCGGGAGGCGGGATCTACGAGCAGTACTTC
>NA|TRBJ2-6|TRBV5-5|once
CASSPTTRLSGANVLTF
TGTGCCAGCAGCCCGACGACGAGGCTCTCTGGGGCCAACGTCCTGACTTTC
>TRBD1|TRBJ1-1|TRBV5-4|NA
CASSPTGGNTEAFF
TGTGCCAGCAGCCCGACAGGGGGAAACACTGAAGCTTTCTTT
>NA|TRBJ2-7|TRBV5-6|NA
CASSLRGAEYEQYF
TGTGCCAGCAGCTTGCGGGGGGCGGAATACGAGCAGTACTTC
>TRBD1|TRBJ1-2|TRBV7-8|NA
CASSFGQGGGYTF
TGTGCCAGCAGCTTCGGACAGGGGGGCGGCTACACCTTC
>TRBD1|TRBJ2-7|TRBV29-1|NA
CSVEGAGGSYEQYF
TGCAGCGTTGAAGGAGCAGGGGGCTCCTACGAGCAGTACTTC
>TRBD1|TRBJ1-2|TRBV28|NA
CASSQGQIDGYTF
TGTGCCAGCAGCCAGGGACAGATCGATGGCTACACCTTC
>NA|TRBJ1-1|TRBV5-1|NA
CASSPLMVEVNTEAFF
TGCGCCAGCAGCCCATTGATGGTAGAGGTGAACACTGAAGCTTTCTTT
>NA|TRBJ2-3|TRBV28|NA
CASSIRRASGVDTQYF
TGTGCCAGCAGTATCCGGAGGGCCTCGGGGGTAGATACGCAGTATTTT